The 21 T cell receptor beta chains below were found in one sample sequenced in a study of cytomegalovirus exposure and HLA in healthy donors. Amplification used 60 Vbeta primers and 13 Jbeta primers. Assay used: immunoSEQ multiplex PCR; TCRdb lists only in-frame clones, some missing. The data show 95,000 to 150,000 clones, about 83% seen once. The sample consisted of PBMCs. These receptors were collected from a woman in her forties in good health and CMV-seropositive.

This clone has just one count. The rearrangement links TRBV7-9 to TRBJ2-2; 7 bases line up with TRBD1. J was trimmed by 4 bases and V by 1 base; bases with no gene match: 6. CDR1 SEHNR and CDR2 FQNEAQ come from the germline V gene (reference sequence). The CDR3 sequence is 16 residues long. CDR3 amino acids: CASSLVGDRGTGELFF. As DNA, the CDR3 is TGTGCCAGCAGCTTAGTGGGGGACAGAGGCACCGGGGAGCTGTTTTTT.

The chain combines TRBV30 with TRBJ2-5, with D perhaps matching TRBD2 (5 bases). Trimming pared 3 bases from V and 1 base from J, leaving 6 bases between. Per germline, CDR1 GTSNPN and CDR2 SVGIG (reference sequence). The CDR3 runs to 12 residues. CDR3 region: CAWSRGQETQYF. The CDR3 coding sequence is TGTGCCTGGAGCCGGGGCCAAGAGACCCAGTACTTC.

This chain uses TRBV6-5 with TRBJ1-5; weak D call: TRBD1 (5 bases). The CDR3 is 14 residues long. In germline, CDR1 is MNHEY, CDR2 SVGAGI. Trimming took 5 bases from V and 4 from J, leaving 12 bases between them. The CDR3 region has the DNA TGTGCCAGCAGTAGCAGGGTCGCGAATCAGCCCCAGCATTTT. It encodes CASSSRVANQPQHF.

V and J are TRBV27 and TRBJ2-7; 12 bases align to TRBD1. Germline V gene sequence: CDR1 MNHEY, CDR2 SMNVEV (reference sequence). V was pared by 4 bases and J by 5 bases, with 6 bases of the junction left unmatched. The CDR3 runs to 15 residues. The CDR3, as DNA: TGTGCCAGCAGTTGGGGGACAGGGGGCACACACGAGCAGTACTTC. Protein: CASSWGTGGTHEQYF.

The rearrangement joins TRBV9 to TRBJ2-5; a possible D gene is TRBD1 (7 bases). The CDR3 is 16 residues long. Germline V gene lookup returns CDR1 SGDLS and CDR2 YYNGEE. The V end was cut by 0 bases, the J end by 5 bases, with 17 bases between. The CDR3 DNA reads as TGTGCCAGCAGCGTAGGGGGGGCAGGGGGTGGGGAGACCCAGTACTTC. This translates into CASSVGGAGGGETQYF.

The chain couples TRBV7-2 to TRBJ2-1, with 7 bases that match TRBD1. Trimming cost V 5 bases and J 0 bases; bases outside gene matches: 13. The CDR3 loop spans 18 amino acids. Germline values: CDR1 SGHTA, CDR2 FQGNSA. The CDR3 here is CASSPNSRQGSSYNEQFF. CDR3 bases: TGTGCCAGCAGCCCCAACTCTCGACAGGGTAGCTCCTACAATGAGCAGTTCTTC.

Here the CDR3 DNA reads TGCGCCAGCAGCTTGGCCTGGGGGGGGCGGGACTACAATGAGCAGTTCTTC. Its protein is CASSLAWGGRDYNEQFF. The V and J genes are TRBV5-1 and TRBJ2-1; TRBD2 is a possible D gene (7 bases). Between the trimmed V and J ends, which lost 0 bases and 3 bases, there was a span of 16 bases. The CDR3 consists of 17 residues. Germline-derived CDR1 and CDR2 are SGHRS and YFSETQ.

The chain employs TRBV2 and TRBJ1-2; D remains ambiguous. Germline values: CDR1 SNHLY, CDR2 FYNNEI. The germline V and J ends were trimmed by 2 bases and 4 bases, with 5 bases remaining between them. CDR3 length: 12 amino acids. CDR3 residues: CASSENSYGYTF. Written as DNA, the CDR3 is TGTGCCAGCAGTGAAAACAGCTATGGCTACACCTTC.

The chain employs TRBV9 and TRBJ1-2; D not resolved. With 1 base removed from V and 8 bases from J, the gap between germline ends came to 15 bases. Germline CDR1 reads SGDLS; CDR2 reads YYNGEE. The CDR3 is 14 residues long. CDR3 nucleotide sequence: TGTGCCAGCAGCGTATTAGAGAGAGGCGGGGGCTACACCTTC. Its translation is CASSVLERGGGYTF. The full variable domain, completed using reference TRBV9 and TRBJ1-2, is DSGVTQTPKHLITATGQRVTLRCSPRSGDLSVYWYQQSLDQGLQFLIQYYNGEERAKGNILERFSAQQFPDLHSELNLSSLELGDSALYFCASSVLERGGGYTFGSGTRLTVV.

The CDR3 loop reads CASSLPQVPGELFF. The CDR3 nucleotides are TGTGCCAGCAGCTTACCACAGGTACCCGGGGAGCTGTTTTTT. The rearrangement uses TRBV5-4 and TRBJ2-2; D perhaps matches TRBD1 (5 bases). The CDR3 sequence is 14 residues long. V lost 2 bases, J lost 6 bases, and 11 bases lay in between. The germline V gene encodes CDR1 SGHNT and CDR2 YYREEE (reference sequence).

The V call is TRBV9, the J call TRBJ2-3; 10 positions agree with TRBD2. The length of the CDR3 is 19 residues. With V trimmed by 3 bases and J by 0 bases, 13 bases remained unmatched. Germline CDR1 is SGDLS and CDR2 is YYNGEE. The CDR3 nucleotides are TGTGCCAGCAGCGCACCGAGGGCTAGCGGGGGAAGCAGCACAGATACGCAGTATTTT. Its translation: CASSAPRASGGSSTDTQYF.

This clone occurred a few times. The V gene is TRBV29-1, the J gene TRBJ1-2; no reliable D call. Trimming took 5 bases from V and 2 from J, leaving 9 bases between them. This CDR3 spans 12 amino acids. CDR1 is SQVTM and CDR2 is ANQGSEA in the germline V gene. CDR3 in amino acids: CSVSLPNYGYTF. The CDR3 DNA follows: TGCAGCGTTAGCCTTCCCAACTATGGCTACACCTTC.

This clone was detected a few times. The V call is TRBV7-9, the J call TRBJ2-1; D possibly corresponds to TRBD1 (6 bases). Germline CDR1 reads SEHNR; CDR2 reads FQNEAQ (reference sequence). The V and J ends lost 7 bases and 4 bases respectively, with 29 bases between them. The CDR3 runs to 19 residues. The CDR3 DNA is TGTGCCAGCACAAAGCCGTCGACAGGAAGGGCTGCAGGGTACAATGAGCAGTTCTTC. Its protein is CASTKPSTGRAAGYNEQFF. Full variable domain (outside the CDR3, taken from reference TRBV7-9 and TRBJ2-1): DTGVSQNPRHKITKRGQNVTFRCDPISEHNRLYWYRQTLGQGPEFLTYFQNEAQLEKSRLLSDRFSAERPKGSFSTLEIQRTEQGDSAMYLCASTKPSTGRAAGYNEQFFGPGTRLTVL.

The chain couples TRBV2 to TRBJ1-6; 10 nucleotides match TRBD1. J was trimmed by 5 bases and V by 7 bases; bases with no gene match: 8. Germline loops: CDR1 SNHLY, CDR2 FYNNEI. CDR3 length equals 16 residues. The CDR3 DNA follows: TGTGCCAGCACCGAGGGACAGGGGCGAAATAATTCACCCCTCCACTTT. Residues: CASTEGQGRNNSPLHF.

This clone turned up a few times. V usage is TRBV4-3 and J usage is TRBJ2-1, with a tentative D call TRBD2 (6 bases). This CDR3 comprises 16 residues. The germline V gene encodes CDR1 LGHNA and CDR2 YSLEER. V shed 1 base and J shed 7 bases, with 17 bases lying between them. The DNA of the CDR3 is TGCGCCAGCAGCCAAGGGACCGGGAGTAAAGAGAATGAGCAGTTCTTC. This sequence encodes CASSQGTGSKENEQFF.

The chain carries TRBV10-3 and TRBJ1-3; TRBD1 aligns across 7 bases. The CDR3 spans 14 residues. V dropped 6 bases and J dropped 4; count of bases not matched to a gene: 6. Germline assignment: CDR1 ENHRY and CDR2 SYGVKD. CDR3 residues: CAIRSTGYGNTIYF. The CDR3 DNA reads TGTGCCATCAGATCGACAGGGTACGGAAACACCATATATTTT.

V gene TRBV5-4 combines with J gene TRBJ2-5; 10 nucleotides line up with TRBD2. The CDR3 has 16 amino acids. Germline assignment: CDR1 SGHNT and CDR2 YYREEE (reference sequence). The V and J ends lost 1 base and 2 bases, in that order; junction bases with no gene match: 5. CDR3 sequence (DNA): TGTGCCAGCAGCTTGAGATCGACTAGCGGGCAAGAGACCCAGTACTTC. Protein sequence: CASSLRSTSGQETQYF.

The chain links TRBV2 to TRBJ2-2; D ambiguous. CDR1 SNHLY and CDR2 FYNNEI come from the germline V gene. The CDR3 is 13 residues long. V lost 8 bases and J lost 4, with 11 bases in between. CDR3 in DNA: TGTGCCAGCTGGCGGCAGTTCACCGGGGAGCTGTTTTTT. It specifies CASWRQFTGELFF.

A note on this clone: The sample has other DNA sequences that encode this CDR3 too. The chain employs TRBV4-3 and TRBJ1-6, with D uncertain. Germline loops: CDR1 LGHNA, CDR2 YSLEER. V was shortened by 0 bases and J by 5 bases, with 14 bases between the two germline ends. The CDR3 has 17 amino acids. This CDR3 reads CASSQDLRVTDNSPLHF. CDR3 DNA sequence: TGCGCCAGCAGCCAAGATCTCCGGGTCACTGATAATTCACCCCTCCACTTT.

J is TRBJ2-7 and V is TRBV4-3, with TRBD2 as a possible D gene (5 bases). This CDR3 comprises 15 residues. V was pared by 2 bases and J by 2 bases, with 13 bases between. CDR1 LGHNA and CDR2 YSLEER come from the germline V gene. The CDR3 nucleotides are TGCGCCAGCAGCCAACCTACTAGATTTCCCTACGAGCAGTACTTC. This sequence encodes CASSQPTRFPYEQYF.

CDR3 in amino acids: CASSPRAKTQYF. The CDR3 DNA reads as TGTGCCAGCAGCCCCCGAGCAAAGACGCAGTATTTT. The V call is TRBV7-2, the J call TRBJ2-3, with no clear D. The CDR3 length is 12 residues. Per germline, CDR1 SGHTA and CDR2 FQGNSA. V was clipped by 5 bases and J by 9 bases, with 12 bases between them.